This T cell receptor beta chain comes out of a study of graft-versus-host responses after intestinal transplantation. The wider study: The whole recipient group had anti-thymocyte globulin induction followed by tacrolimus and steroids for roughly three years.

Findings and limits, study-wide: Allografts of one patient group, those with graft-donor T cell macrochimerism, had high graft-versus-host to host-versus-graft clonal ratios.

The protocol was immunoSEQ multiplex PCR, while the TCRdb copy is restricted to in-frame clones and leaves out a portion. The data show 75,000 to 95,000 clones, with approximately 94% seen just once and roughly 2% held by the top ten. Germline V gene data show CDR1 as SGHTA and CDR2 as FQGNSA. CDR3 length: 15 amino acids. The V gene end was trimmed by 4 bases and the J gene end by 1 base; junction bases not matched to a gene: 1. Concerning this clone: Its antigen is unidentified.

The chain couples TRBV7-2 to TRBJ2-3; 11 bases agree with TRBD2. The receptor was derived from a human donor who received an intestinal transplant. The sequences come from unstimulated CD8+ T cells sorted from spleen or lymph node cells, collected before intestinal transplant. CDR3 coding DNA: TGTGCCAGCAGCTCACTAGCGGGGGGCACAGATACGCAGTATTTT. Its protein product is CASSSLAGGTDTQYF. The full variable domain, with the rest looked up from reference TRBV7-2 and TRBJ2-3, is GAGVSQSPSNKVTEKGKDVELRCDPISGHTALYWYRQSLGQGLEFLIYFQGNSAPDKSGLPSDRFSAERTGGSVSTLTIQRTQQEDSAVYLCASSSLAGGTDTQYFGPGTRLTVL.